These T cell receptor beta chains were read from a single sample in a study of T-cell memory formation after mild COVID-19. TCRdb redid the calling of the 5' RACE reads with MiXCR, one entry per CDR3 protein. The sample includes 350,000 to 450,000 distinct CDR3 sequences, over 15% seen only once; the top ten take 7.5% to 9.5%. Sequencing input: PBMCs or a T cell subset sorted from them (not recorded which). These receptors were obtained from an adult woman who had mild COVID-19 (a few samples of this study predate the infection). Cell type and time point are not known. Both conserved end residues are part of each CDR3. D genes are given only for firm matches. Size values are once, few and many counts, or a class for expanded clones, and some rows have none.

>-|TRBV12-3/TRBV12-4|TRBJ2-3|few
CASNSGWGTDTQYF
TGTGCCAGCAACTCAGGGTGGGGAACAGATACGCAGTATTTT
>TRBD1|TRBV6-1|TRBJ1-2|few
CASSSRQGSYTF
TGTGCCAGCAGTTCCCGACAGGGAAGCTACACCTTC
>TRBD1|TRBV25-1|TRBJ2-7|many
CASRQGGSYEQYF
TGTGCCAGTAGACAGGGGGGCTCCTACGAGCAGTACTTC
>TRBD2|TRBV12-3/TRBV12-4|TRBJ2-2|many
CASSRSGSLVTGELFF
TGTGCCAGCAGTCGTAGCGGGAGTCTCGTGACCGGGGAGCTGTTTTTT
>-|TRBV6-2/TRBV6-3|TRBJ2-3|-
CASREQGTDTQYF
TGTGCCAGCAGAGAACAGGGAACAGATACGCAGTATTTT
>-|TRBV7-9|TRBJ2-3|-
CASSAGVRDTQYF
TGTGCCAGCAGCGCCGGTGTGAGGGATACGCAGTATTTT
>-|TRBV12-3/TRBV12-4|TRBJ1-1|-
CASSLDNGVTEAFF
TGTGCCAGCAGTTTGGACAACGGGGTGACTGAAGCTTTCTTT
>-|TRBV12-3/TRBV12-4|TRBJ1-1|-
CASSSPWGGTFGVNTEAFF
TGTGCCAGCAGTTCCCCTTGGGGAGGGACGTTCGGGGTGAACACTGAAGCTTTCTTT
>-|TRBV29-1|TRBJ2-7|few
CSVEGLDAEQYF
TGCAGCGTTGAAGGGCTGGACGCAGAGCAGTACTTC
>TRBD1|TRBV12-3/TRBV12-4|TRBJ1-1|-
CASSRDRGQTEAFF
TGTGCCAGCAGCCGGGACAGGGGGCAGACTGAAGCTTTCTTT
>-|TRBV29-1|TRBJ1-2|-
CSVGRQGTSSYGYTF
TGCAGCGTCGGCCGGCAGGGGACGTCGTCCTATGGCTACACCTTC
>-|TRBV11-3|TRBJ2-1|-
CASSPVWTTLNEQFF
TGTGCCAGCAGCCCTGTCTGGACCACCCTCAATGAGCAGTTCTTC
>-|TRBV6-1|TRBJ2-1|-
CASIQGPYNEQFF
TGTGCCAGCATTCAGGGTCCATACAATGAGCAGTTCTTC
>TRBD1|TRBV9|TRBJ2-2|-
CASSGPGGPDGELFF
TGTGCCAGCAGCGGACCAGGGGGACCGGACGGGGAGCTGTTTTTT
>-|TRBV9|TRBJ2-7|few
CASSVESGSYEQYF
TGTGCCAGCAGCGTAGAGTCGGGCTCCTACGAGCAGTACTTC
>TRBD1|TRBV7-9|TRBJ2-7|-
CASSPGTGTHYEQYF
TGTGCCAGCAGCCCCGGGACAGGGACCCACTACGAGCAGTACTTC
>TRBD1|TRBV6-5|TRBJ1-6|-
CASSLSGQGNSPLHF
TGTGCCAGCAGTCTATCAGGACAGGGAAATTCACCCCTCCACTTT
>-|TRBV4-1|TRBJ2-5|-
CASSQWAGGATQETQYF
TGCGCCAGCAGCCAATGGGCTGGGGGGGCTACACAAGAGACCCAGTACTTC
>TRBD2|TRBV14|TRBJ2-5|-
CASSQELAGVETQYF
TGTGCCAGCAGCCAAGAACTGGCGGGGGTGGAGACCCAGTACTTC
>-|TRBV3-1|TRBJ1-2|once
CASSRPGTYGYTF
TGTGCCAGCAGCCGGCCCGGGACCTATGGCTACACCTTC
>-|TRBV19|TRBJ2-1|-
CASIGDSYNEQFF
TGTGCCAGTATTGGGGACTCCTACAATGAGCAGTTCTTC
>-|TRBV4-1|TRBJ2-7|-
CASSQTAGSYEQYF
TGCGCCAGCAGCCAGACGGCAGGTTCGTACGAGCAGTACTTC
>-|TRBV2|TRBJ2-7|-
CASSADGLYEQYF
TGTGCCAGCAGTGCTGACGGACTTTACGAGCAGTACTTC
>TRBD2|TRBV7-9|TRBJ2-1|few
CASSEKAGTSGTNEQFF
TGTGCCAGCAGCGAGAAAGCCGGGACTAGCGGGACGAATGAGCAGTTCTTC
>-|TRBV6-6|TRBJ2-7|-
CASRLLRLEVPISYEQYF
TGTGCCAGCAGACTACTCCGATTGGAGGTCCCCATTTCCTACGAGCAGTACTTC
>TRBD2|TRBV6-2/TRBV6-3|TRBJ2-3|-
CASSRGTRNTDTQYF
TGTGCCAGCAGCCGTGGGACTAGAAACACAGATACGCAGTATTTT
>-|TRBV11-1|TRBJ2-7|few
CASSLASGQWRGGWYEQYF
TGTGCCAGCAGCTTAGCGAGTGGACAGTGGAGGGGTGGATGGTACGAGCAGTACTTC
>-|TRBV9|TRBJ2-7|-
CASSASGAYSYEQYF
TGTGCCAGCAGCGCCTCAGGGGCATACTCCTACGAGCAGTACTTC
>-|TRBV12-3/TRBV12-4|TRBJ1-5|-
CASSPSGLVLQPQHF
TGTGCCAGCAGCCCCTCGGGGTTGGTTTTGCAGCCCCAGCATTTT
>-|TRBV18|TRBJ1-6|-
CASSPQMTANNSPLHF
TGTGCCAGCTCACCACAGATGACAGCCAATAATTCACCCCTCCACTTT
>TRBD2|TRBV20-1|TRBJ2-1|few
CSAREASGGYNEQFF
TGCAGTGCTAGAGAGGCCAGCGGGGGCTACAATGAGCAGTTCTTC
>-|TRBV4-2|TRBJ2-3|-
CASSQGAVPTDTQYF
TGTGCCAGCAGCCAAGGAGCGGTGCCCACAGATACGCAGTATTTT
>-|TRBV5-6|TRBJ2-3|few
CASSEGFSVPTDTQYF
TGTGCCAGCAGCGAGGGTTTTTCGGTCCCAACAGATACGCAGTATTTT
>TRBD2|TRBV5-6|TRBJ2-3|-
CASSFPGLAGVLFDTDTQYF
TGTGCCAGCAGCTTTCCGGGACTAGCGGGAGTTTTATTTGACACAGATACGCAGTATTTT
>-|TRBV11-3|TRBJ2-7|-
CASSPKRSTTSYEQYF
TGTGCCAGCAGCCCGAAGAGGTCAACTACTTCCTACGAGCAGTACTTC
>-|TRBV24-1|TRBJ2-3|-
CATSDTGRAGTDTQYF
TGTGCCACCAGTGATACAGGGAGAGCGGGCACAGATACGCAGTATTTT
>-|TRBV5-5|TRBJ1-1|-
CASRQQQALNTEAFF
TGTGCCAGCAGACAGCAACAGGCCCTGAACACTGAAGCTTTCTTT
>-|TRBV6-1|TRBJ1-1|-
CASRATALGTEAFF
TGTGCCAGCAGGGCGACGGCCCTAGGCACTGAAGCTTTCTTT
>TRBD2|TRBV24-1|TRBJ2-1|few
CATSGEGNHNEQFF
TGTGCCACCAGTGGGGAGGGGAACCACAATGAGCAGTTCTTC
>-|TRBV2|TRBJ1-1|many
CASSGVGYEAFF
TGTGCCAGCAGTGGAGTCGGTTATGAAGCTTTCTTT
>TRBD2|TRBV20-1|TRBJ2-5|few
CSAPDSRLAGKETQYF
TGCAGTGCTCCCGACTCCAGGCTAGCGGGGAAAGAGACCCAGTACTTC
>-|TRBV5-1|TRBJ1-1|-
CASSLSTAGNTEAFF
TGCGCCAGCAGCTTGTCCACGGCGGGGAACACTGAAGCTTTCTTT